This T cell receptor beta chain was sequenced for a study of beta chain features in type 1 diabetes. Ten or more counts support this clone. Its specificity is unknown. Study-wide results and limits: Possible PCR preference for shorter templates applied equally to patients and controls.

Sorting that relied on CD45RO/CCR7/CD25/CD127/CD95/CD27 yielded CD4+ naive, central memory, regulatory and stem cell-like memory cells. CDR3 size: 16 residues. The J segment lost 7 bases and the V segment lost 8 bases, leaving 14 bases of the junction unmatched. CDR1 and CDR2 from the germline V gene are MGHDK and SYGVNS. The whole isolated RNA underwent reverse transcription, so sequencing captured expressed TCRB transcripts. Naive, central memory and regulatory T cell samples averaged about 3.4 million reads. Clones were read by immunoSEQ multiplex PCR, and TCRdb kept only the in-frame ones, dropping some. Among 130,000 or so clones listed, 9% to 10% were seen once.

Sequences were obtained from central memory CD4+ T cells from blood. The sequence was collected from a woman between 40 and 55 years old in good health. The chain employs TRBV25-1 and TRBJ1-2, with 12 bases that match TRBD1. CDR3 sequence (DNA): TGTGCCAGCGCGGACCTCGGGACAGGGGGCGCCGGTGGCTACACCTTC. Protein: CASADLGTGGAGGYTF.